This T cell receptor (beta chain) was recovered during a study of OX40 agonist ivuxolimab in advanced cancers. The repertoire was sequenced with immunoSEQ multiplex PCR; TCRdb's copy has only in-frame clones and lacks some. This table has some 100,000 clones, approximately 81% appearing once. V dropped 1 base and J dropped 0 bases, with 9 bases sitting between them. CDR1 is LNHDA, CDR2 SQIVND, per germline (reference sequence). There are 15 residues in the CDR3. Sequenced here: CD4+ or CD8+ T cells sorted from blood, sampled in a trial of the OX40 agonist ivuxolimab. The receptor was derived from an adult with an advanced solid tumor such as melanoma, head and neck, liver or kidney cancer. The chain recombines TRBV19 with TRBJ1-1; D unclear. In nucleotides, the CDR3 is TGTGCCAGTAGTATAGGCGCAAATATGAACACTGAAGCTTTCTTT. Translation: CASSIGANMNTEAFF.